Below, one TCR beta chain is given with its context. Method: immunoSEQ multiplex PCR; TCRdb's copy keeps in-frame clones and lacks some. The data hold around 1,600 clones, with 9.5% to 15% observed a single time. These data come from a study of tumour-infiltrating T cells in Burkitt lymphoma. Between the trimmed V and J ends, which lost 5 bases and 2 bases, there was a span of 18 bases. The CDR3 spans 17 residues. Germline V gene data show CDR1 as LNHDA and CDR2 as SQIVND (reference sequence). The rearrangement uses TRBV19 and TRBJ1-4, with D maybe TRBD1 (6 bases). The clonotype comes from a human donor with Burkitt lymphoma. The sequenced sample was tumor tissue. The CDR3 nucleotides are TGTGCCAGTAGTCCGCCCGACCAGGGGCTCACTAATGAAAAACTGTTTTTT. Protein sequence: CASSPPDQGLTNEKLFF.